This T cell receptor beta chain was found in a study of T cells after yellow fever vaccination. This clonotype has at least ten counts. MiXCR was run by TCRdb on the 5' RACE reads, yielding one entry per CDR3 protein. The data show approximately 300,000 distinct CDR3 sequences, about 8.7% seen once. Germline V lookup: CDR1 KGHDR, CDR2 SFDVKD. V lost 7 bases, J lost 4 bases, and 15 bases lay in between. The CDR3 runs to 14 residues. The V gene is TRBV24-1, the J gene TRBJ1-1; a weak D match, TRBD1 (5 bases). The source is a man younger than 35 who received the YFV17D yellow fever vaccine. Sample: PBMCs, taken on the day of the first yellow fever vaccination. The CDR3 is CATSSGTGVTEAFF. The CDR3 bases are TGTGCCACCAGCTCCGGGACTGGCGTCACTGAAGCTTTCTTT.